This TCR beta chain originates from a study of technical replicates of blood from several donors. The CDR3 extends over 14 amino acids. The junction had 5 bases not matched to a gene; V was cut back by 0 bases and J by 7 bases. CDR1 SQVTM and CDR2 ANQGSEA come from the germline V gene. Profiled with immunoSEQ multiplex PCR; TCRdb holds only in-frame clones, not every one. The sample lists roughly 70,000 clones; roughly 93% were seen once. This clone appeared once. Specimen: T cells isolated from PBMCs. The chain is built from TRBV29-1 and TRBJ2-2; the match to TRBD2 covers 7 bases. The sequence was collected from a human donor in good health. This chain's CDR3 is CSVEDVGGIGELFF. CDR3 nucleotides: TGCAGCGTTGAAGATGTCGGGGGGATCGGGGAGCTGTTTTTT.